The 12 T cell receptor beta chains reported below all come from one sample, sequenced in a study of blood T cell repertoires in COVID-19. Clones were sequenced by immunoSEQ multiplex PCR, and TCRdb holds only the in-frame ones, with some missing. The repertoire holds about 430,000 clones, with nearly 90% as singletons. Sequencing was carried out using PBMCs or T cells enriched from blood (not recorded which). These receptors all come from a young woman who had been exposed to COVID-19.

CDR3 coding DNA: TGCAGCGTTTGCCCCAGGGGATACCCTGCTGAAGCTTTCTTT. This codes for CSVCPRGYPAEAFF. The chain recombines TRBV29-1 with TRBJ1-1; possibly TRBD1 for D (6 bases). Deletions cut 5 bases from V and 6 bases from J, with 19 bases between. The CDR3 spans 14 residues. Germline values: CDR1 SQVTM, CDR2 ANQGSEA.

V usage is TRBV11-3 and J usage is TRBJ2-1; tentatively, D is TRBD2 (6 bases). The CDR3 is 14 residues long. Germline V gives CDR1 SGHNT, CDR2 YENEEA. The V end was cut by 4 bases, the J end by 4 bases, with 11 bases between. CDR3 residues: CASSSGGNYNEQFF. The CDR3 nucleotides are TGTGCCAGCAGCTCGGGCGGGAATTACAATGAGCAGTTCTTC.

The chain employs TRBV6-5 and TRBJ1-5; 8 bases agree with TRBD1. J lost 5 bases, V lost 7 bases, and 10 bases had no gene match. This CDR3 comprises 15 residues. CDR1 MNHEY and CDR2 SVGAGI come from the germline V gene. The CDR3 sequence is CASKTGESADQPQHF. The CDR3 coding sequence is TGTGCCAGCAAGACAGGGGAATCGGCCGATCAGCCCCAGCATTTT.

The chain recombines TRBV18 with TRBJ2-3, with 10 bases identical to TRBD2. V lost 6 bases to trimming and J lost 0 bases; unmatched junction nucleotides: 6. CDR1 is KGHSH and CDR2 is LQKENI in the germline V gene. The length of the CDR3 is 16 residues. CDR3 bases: TGTGCCAGCTCTCGGACTAGCGGTGCTAGCACAGATACGCAGTATTTT. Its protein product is CASSRTSGASTDTQYF.

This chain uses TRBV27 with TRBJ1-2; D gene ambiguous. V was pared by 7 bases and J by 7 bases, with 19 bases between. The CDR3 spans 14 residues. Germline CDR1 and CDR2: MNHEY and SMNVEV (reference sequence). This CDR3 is CASKRGLGLGGYTF. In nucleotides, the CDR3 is TGTGCCAGCAAGCGAGGCCTCGGACTAGGTGGCTACACCTTC.

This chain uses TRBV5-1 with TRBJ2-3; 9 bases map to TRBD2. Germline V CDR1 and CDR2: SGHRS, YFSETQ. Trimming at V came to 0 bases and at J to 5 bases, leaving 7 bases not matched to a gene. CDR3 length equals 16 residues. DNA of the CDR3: TGCGCCAGCAGCTTGGGTGCTAGCGGGGTGGGAGATACGCAGTATTTT. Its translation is CASSLGASGVGDTQYF.

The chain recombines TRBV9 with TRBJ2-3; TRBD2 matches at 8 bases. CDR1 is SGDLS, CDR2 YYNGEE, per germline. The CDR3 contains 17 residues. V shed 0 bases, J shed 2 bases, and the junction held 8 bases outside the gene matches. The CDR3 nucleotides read TGTGCCAGCAGCGTAGAAGGTAGCGGGGTAAACACAGATACGCAGTATTTT. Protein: CASSVEGSGVNTDTQYF.

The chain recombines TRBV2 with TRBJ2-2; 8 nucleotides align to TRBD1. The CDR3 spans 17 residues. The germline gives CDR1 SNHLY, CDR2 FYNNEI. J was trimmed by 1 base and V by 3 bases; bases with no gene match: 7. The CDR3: CASSDLPGTGNTGELFF. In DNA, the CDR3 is TGTGCCAGCAGTGACCTTCCCGGGACAGGGAACACCGGGGAGCTGTTTTTT.

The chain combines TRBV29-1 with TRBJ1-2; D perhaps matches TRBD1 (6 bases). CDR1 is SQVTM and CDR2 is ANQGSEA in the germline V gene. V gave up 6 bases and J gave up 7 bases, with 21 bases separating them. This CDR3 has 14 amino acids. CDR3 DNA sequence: TGCAGCGTGCCACGCGGTCCAGGGGCGGGTGGCTACACCTTC. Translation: CSVPRGPGAGGYTF.

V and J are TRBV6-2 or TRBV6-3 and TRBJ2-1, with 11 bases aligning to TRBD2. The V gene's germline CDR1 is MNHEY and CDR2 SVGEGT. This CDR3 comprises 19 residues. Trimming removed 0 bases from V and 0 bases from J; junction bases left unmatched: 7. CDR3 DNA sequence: TGTGCCAGCAGTTACTCCCCCGGGACTAGCGGTAGCTCCTACAATGAGCAGTTCTTC. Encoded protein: CASSYSPGTSGSSYNEQFF.

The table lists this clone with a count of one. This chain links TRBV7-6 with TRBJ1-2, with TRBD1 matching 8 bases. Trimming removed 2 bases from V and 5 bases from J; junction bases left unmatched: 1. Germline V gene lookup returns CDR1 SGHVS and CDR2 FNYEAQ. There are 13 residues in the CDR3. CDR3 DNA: TGTGCCAGCAGCTTAAACAGGGGGTATGGCTACACCTTC. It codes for CASSLNRGYGYTF.

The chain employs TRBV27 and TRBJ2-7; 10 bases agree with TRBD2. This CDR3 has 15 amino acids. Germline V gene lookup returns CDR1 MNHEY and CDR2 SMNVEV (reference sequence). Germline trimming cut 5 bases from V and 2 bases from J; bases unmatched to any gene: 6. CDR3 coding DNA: TGTGCCAGCAGTCCGAGAGCGGGAGGGCCCTACGAGCAGTACTTC. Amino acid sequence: CASSPRAGGPYEQYF.